Listed here are 11 T cell receptor beta chains from one sample, sequenced in a study of blood T cell repertoires in COVID-19. TCRdb keeps only in-frame clones here, not all; method: immunoSEQ multiplex PCR. The sample includes a few hundred thousand clones, around 82% of them seen just once. The sequenced material came from peripheral blood. These receptors originate from a human donor with COVID-19, enrolled during active disease. The donor label of this sample is uncertain.

The V and J genes are TRBV7-2 and TRBJ2-5, with TRBD1 identical over 9 bases. Per the germline V gene, CDR1 is SGHTA and CDR2 is FQGNSA. V was clipped by 9 bases and J by 4 bases; unmatched bases: 6. The CDR3 spans 13 residues. CDR3 sequence: CARGTDRGETQYF. The CDR3 DNA reads TGTGCCAGGGGTACGGACAGGGGAGAGACCCAGTACTTC.

The genes are TRBV3-1 (or the pseudogene TRBV3-2) and TRBJ2-7; maybe TRBD2 (5 bases). The V gene's germline CDR1 is LGHDT and CDR2 YNNKEL (reference sequence). The CDR3 spans 16 residues. The ends were cut back, 0 bases at V and 9 bases at J, with 21 bases in the middle. The CDR3 loop reads CASSQDRASPADVQYF. CDR3 nucleotide sequence: TGTGCCAGCAGCCAAGATCGGGCTAGCCCCGCAGACGTGCAGTACTTC.

The chain has TRBV19 and TRBJ1-6; D possibly corresponds to TRBD1 (5 bases). Trimming took 6 bases from V and 7 from J, leaving 13 bases between them. CDR3 length equals 14 residues. The germline gives CDR1 LNHDA, CDR2 SQIVND (reference sequence). CDR3 nucleotides: TGTGCCAGTAGCATCGGGGGAGGGAATTCACCCCTCCACTTT. Amino acids: CASSIGGGNSPLHF.

V is TRBV6-1 and J is TRBJ2-5; possibly TRBD2 for D (6 bases). The CDR3 has 15 amino acids. The germline CDR1 and CDR2 sequences are MNHNS and SASEGT. The V end was cut by 1 base, the J end by 5 bases, with 14 bases between. The CDR3: CASSEGPVRGETQYF. The CDR3 coding sequence is TGTGCCAGCAGTGAAGGACCGGTACGGGGGGAGACCCAGTACTTC.

The chain is built from TRBV6-5 and TRBJ1-5; perhaps TRBD1 as D (5 bases). CDR1 and CDR2 (germline): MNHEY, SVGAGI. The CDR3 runs to 14 residues. Between the trimmed V and J ends, which lost 6 bases and 0 bases, there was a span of 9 bases. CDR3 nucleotides: TGTGCCAGCAGAGGGGAATATAGCAATCAGCCCCAGCATTTT. Its protein product is CASRGEYSNQPQHF.

CDR3 residues: CASSVLAGTTGELFF. The CDR3 nucleotides read TGTGCCAGCAGCGTATTAGCGGGAACCACCGGGGAGCTGTTTTTT. The rearrangement links TRBV9 to TRBJ2-2, with TRBD2 matching 8 bases. The CDR3 length is 15 residues. V was pared by 1 base and J by 4 bases, with 3 bases of the junction left unmatched. CDR1 and CDR2 (germline): SGDLS, YYNGEE.

The CDR3: CASSYSTRGPDEQYF. As DNA, the CDR3 is TGTGCCAGCAGTTACTCGACCAGGGGGCCCGACGAGCAGTACTTC. J is TRBJ2-7 and V is TRBV6-2 or TRBV6-3, with TRBD1 matching over 8 bases. Germline CDR1 reads MNHEY; CDR2 reads SVGEGT. The trim removed 0 bases at V and 5 bases at J, leaving 6 bases unmatched. CDR3 size: 15 residues.

The rearrangement uses TRBV11-2 and TRBJ2-2; D unresolved. CDR3 size: 13 residues. The germline V gene encodes CDR1 SGHAT and CDR2 FQNNGV. V was clipped by 0 bases and J by 4 bases, with 3 bases between them. The CDR3, as DNA: TGTGCCAGCAGCTTAGAGCGCACCGGGGAGCTGTTTTTT. Its protein product is CASSLERTGELFF.

The V call is TRBV28, the J call TRBJ1-4, with no clear D. The CDR3 runs to 12 residues. Trimming took 2 bases from V and 14 from J, leaving 12 bases between them. Germline V lookup: CDR1 MDHEN, CDR2 SYDVKM. Here the CDR3 reads CASSLPRGELFF. The CDR3 DNA reads as TGTGCCAGCAGTTTACCGCGCGGAGAGCTGTTTTTT.

The chain combines TRBV1 with TRBJ2-7; the table's D gene call, TRBD1, was not cross checked with the DNA. TRBV1 is flagged as a pseudogene. CDR3 size: 10 residues. The CDR3 region is CTSTGGEQYF. DNA for the CDR3: TGCACCAGCACAGGGGGCGAGCAGTACTTC.

The V call is TRBV6-4, the J call TRBJ2-4; 10 nucleotides align to TRBD1. The V segment lost 7 bases and the J segment 1 base; nucleotides outside the gene matches: 4. Germline V lookup: CDR1 MRHNA, CDR2 SNTAGT. This CDR3 is built from 15 residues. The CDR3 DNA is TGTGCCAGCACTACGGACAGGGGGGCCAAAAACATTCAGTACTTC. This codes for CASTTDRGAKNIQYF.